What follows are 6 T cell receptor beta chains derived from one specimen sequenced in a study of regulatory T cells in long-lasting Graves disease. The time point was: newly diagnosed GD, antithyroid drugs for less than 3 months. The TCR library was made from RNA extracted from PBMCs. Construction of the TCR beta libraries employed iRepertoire HTBI primers in conjunction with Arm-PCR of CDR3 regions. Each CDR3 protein is one row after TCRdb ran MiXCR on the multiplex PCR reads. This table holds hundreds of thousands of distinct CDR3 sequences, roughly a sixth found once. The sequencing here drew on peripheral blood mononuclear cells (PBMCs), taken at new diagnosis, from a patient treated with antithyroid drugs. All receptors derive from a female donor with Graves disease.

Worth noting for this clonotype: This clone may be a read error of a much larger clone one base away. This chain joins TRBV24-1 and TRBJ1-1, with D possibly TRBD1 on 5 matching bases. CDR1 is KGHDR and CDR2 is SFDVKD in the germline V gene. Between the trimmed V and J ends, which lost 3 bases and 6 bases, there was a span of 10 bases. This CDR3 has 13 amino acids. CDR3 in amino acids: CATSDLLGAEAFF. The CDR3, as DNA: TGTGCCACCAGTGATCTGCTGGGGGCTGAAGCTTTCTTT.

This clonotype was picked up many times. The chain couples TRBV9 to TRBJ2-3; D is uncertain. This CDR3 region has 15 residues. Per the germline V gene, CDR1 is SGDLS and CDR2 is YYNGEE. Trimming cost V 0 bases and J 2 bases, with 10 bases left between them. The CDR3 nucleotides are TGTGCCAGCAGCGTAGGACCCTCCATCACAGATACGCAGTATTTT. Translation: CASSVGPSITDTQYF. Filled out from reference TRBV9 and TRBJ2-3, the complete variable domain reads DSGVTQTPKHLITATGQRVTLRCSPRSGDLSVYWYQQSLDQGLQFLIQYYNGEERAKGNILERFSAQQFPDLHSELNLSSLELGDSALYFCASSVGPSITDTQYFGPGTRLTVL.

In this sample, this clonotype turned up once. This chain uses TRBV5-1 with TRBJ2-5; D not resolved. The germline V gene has CDR1 SGHRS and CDR2 YFSETQ. The ends were cut back, 1 base at V and 2 bases at J, with 12 bases in the middle. The CDR3 consists of 15 residues. CDR3: CASSLILTEQETQYF. The CDR3 DNA reads TGCGCCAGCAGCTTGATTTTAACTGAACAAGAGACCCAGTACTTC.

In this sample, this clonotype turned up once. The CDR3 nucleotides read TGTGCCTGGACCAAACCACCGGGACAGGGGGCTGGTGCAACTAATGAAAAACTGTTTTTT. This sequence encodes CAWTKPPGQGAGATNEKLFF. The J gene is TRBJ1-4, the V gene TRBV30; TRBD1 matches at 12 bases. V lost 4 bases and J lost 0; bases outside the gene matches: 15. The CDR3 has 20 residues. Per germline, CDR1 GTSNPN and CDR2 SVGIG (reference sequence).

This clonotype was recorded at least ten times. This chain links TRBV5-5 with TRBJ1-1; weak D call: TRBD1 (6 bases). The germline V gene has CDR1 SGHKS and CDR2 YYEKEE (reference sequence). Trimming shortened V by 3 bases and J by 5 bases, and 8 bases separated the two germline ends. This CDR3 spans 12 amino acids. CDR3 sequence: CASSWTVTEAFF. The CDR3 coding sequence is TGTGCCAGCAGCTGGACAGTAACTGAAGCTTTCTTT.

At least ten counts were recorded for this clonotype. The chain is built from TRBV27 and TRBJ1-5; TRBD1 agrees at 8 bases. Germline trimming cut 4 bases from V and 2 bases from J; bases unmatched to any gene: 10. The germline CDR1 and CDR2 sequences are MNHEY and SMNVEV (reference sequence). The CDR3 covers 17 residues. CDR3 nucleotides: TGTGCCAGCAGTTCGGCAGGGGGCTTTAGTGGCAATCAGCCCCAGCATTTT. This translates into CASSSAGGFSGNQPQHF.